A selection of T cell receptor beta chains follows, all from one sample in a study of blood T cell repertoires in COVID-19. Here immunoSEQ multiplex PCR was the method, and the copy in TCRdb shows in-frame clones only, minus some. The sample contains around 75,000 clones, about 88% of which appear only once. The sample was peripheral blood. These receptors were obtained from a man in his 70s with active COVID-19. Both conserved end residues are part of each CDR3. Each record gives: J gene, D gene, V gene, clone size, CDR3 DNA, CDR3 protein. A D gene is named only where the DNA matches it firmly. Some rows mark clone size as missing; the rest say once, few, many or name a class of expanded clone.

j_gene: TRBJ2-2
d_gene: NA
v_gene: TRBV5-1
abundance: NA
CDR3nt: TGCGCCAGCAGCTTGGATAACGGGAACACCGGGGAGCTGTTTTTT
CDR3aa: CASSLDNGNTGELFF

j_gene: TRBJ1-1
d_gene: NA
v_gene: TRBV27
abundance: NA
CDR3nt: TGTGCCAGCAGTCAAACAGGTCTCACTGAAGCTTTCTTT
CDR3aa: CASSQTGLTEAFF

j_gene: TRBJ2-3
d_gene: TRBD2
v_gene: TRBV7-2
abundance: NA
CDR3nt: TGTGCCAGCAGCCCCCGACTAGCGGGAGAGAGGGATACGCAGTATTTT
CDR3aa: CASSPRLAGERDTQYF

j_gene: TRBJ2-7
d_gene: NA
v_gene: TRBV18
abundance: NA
CDR3nt: TGTGCCAGCTCACCACCGGTGGCAGGGTACTACGAGCAGTACTTC
CDR3aa: CASSPPVAGYYEQYF

j_gene: TRBJ2-1
d_gene: TRBD1
v_gene: TRBV3-1/TRBV3-2
abundance: NA
CDR3nt: TGTGCCAGCAGCCGGACAGGGCGGAATGAGCAGTTCTTC
CDR3aa: CASSRTGRNEQFF

j_gene: TRBJ2-5
d_gene: TRBD1
v_gene: TRBV28
abundance: NA
CDR3nt: TGTGCCAGCAGTCCACTACGGGACAGGGAGGAGACCCAGTACTTC
CDR3aa: CASSPLRDREETQYF

j_gene: TRBJ2-7
d_gene: NA
v_gene: TRBV5-4
abundance: once
CDR3nt: TGTGCCAGCAGCTTGGCCGGAGGAACATCCGAGCAGTACTTC
CDR3aa: CASSLAGGTSEQYF

j_gene: TRBJ2-1
d_gene: TRBD2
v_gene: TRBV13
abundance: once
CDR3nt: TGTGCCAGCAGCGAAAGACCAGCGGGGGGCTACAATGAGCAGTTCTTC
CDR3aa: CASSERPAGGYNEQFF

j_gene: TRBJ2-7
d_gene: NA
v_gene: TRBV4-2
abundance: NA
CDR3nt: TGTGCCAGCAGCCCCCGGGGCTCCTACGAGCAGTACTTC
CDR3aa: CASSPRGSYEQYF

j_gene: TRBJ2-5
d_gene: TRBD2
v_gene: TRBV23-1
abundance: once
CDR3nt: TGCGCCAGCAGTCAATCATGCGGGAGGGCCACGGAGACCCAGTACTTC
CDR3aa: CASSQSCGRATETQYF

j_gene: TRBJ1-2
d_gene: NA
v_gene: TRBV24-1
abundance: NA
CDR3nt: TGTGCCACCAGTCCCAGGACAGCCCCCTATGGCTACACCTTC
CDR3aa: CATSPRTAPYGYTF

j_gene: TRBJ2-5
d_gene: TRBD2
v_gene: TRBV5-6
abundance: NA
CDR3nt: TGTGCCAGCAGCTTGGTGGCTAGCGGGAGGGAGACCCAGTACTTC
CDR3aa: CASSLVASGRETQYF

j_gene: TRBJ2-1
d_gene: NA
v_gene: TRBV28
abundance: NA
CDR3nt: TGTGCCAGCAGCTCCGGCGGAGGAGGGACCAATGAGCAGTTCTTC
CDR3aa: CASSSGGGGTNEQFF

j_gene: TRBJ1-1
d_gene: NA
v_gene: TRBV5-1
abundance: NA
CDR3nt: TGCGCCAGCAGCTTCCCAGGGCAAGAAGCTTTCTTT
CDR3aa: CASSFPGQEAFF

j_gene: TRBJ1-2
d_gene: NA
v_gene: TRBV24-1
abundance: few
CDR3nt: TGTGCCACCTCGGCTGGGCAGGGTTACACCTTC
CDR3aa: CATSAGQGYTF

j_gene: TRBJ2-7
d_gene: NA
v_gene: TRBV6-4
abundance: NA
CDR3nt: TGTGCCAGCAGTGAGGGCAGCGGATTCACCTACGAGCAGTACTTC
CDR3aa: CASSEGSGFTYEQYF

j_gene: TRBJ2-7
d_gene: NA
v_gene: TRBV30
abundance: NA
CDR3nt: TGTGCCTGGAGTGGGGGGCAGGGCTACGAGCAGTACTTC
CDR3aa: CAWSGGQGYEQYF

j_gene: TRBJ2-2
d_gene: TRBD1
v_gene: TRBV28
abundance: NA
CDR3nt: TGTGCCAGCAGCCGTCCCGGGACAGGGCCCGGGGAGCTGTTTTTT
CDR3aa: CASSRPGTGPGELFF

j_gene: TRBJ2-5
d_gene: TRBD2
v_gene: TRBV9
abundance: NA
CDR3nt: TGTGCCAGCAGCGTAGCCGCTGCGGGGGACCAAGAGACCCAGTACTTC
CDR3aa: CASSVAAAGDQETQYF

j_gene: TRBJ2-3
d_gene: TRBD2
v_gene: TRBV13
abundance: NA
CDR3nt: TGTGCCAGCCTACCGGGGGCTAGCGGGACACGTACAGATACGCAGTATTTT
CDR3aa: CASLPGASGTRTDTQYF

j_gene: TRBJ2-1
d_gene: NA
v_gene: TRBV9
abundance: NA
CDR3nt: TGTGCCAGCAGCGTCGGGCAGTTCTTC
CDR3aa: CASSVGQFF

j_gene: TRBJ2-2
d_gene: TRBD2
v_gene: TRBV2
abundance: NA
CDR3nt: TGTGCCAGCACGGGGACTAGCGGGAGGGCCGGAACCGGGGAGCTGTTTTTT
CDR3aa: CASTGTSGRAGTGELFF

j_gene: TRBJ2-7
d_gene: TRBD2
v_gene: TRBV20-1
abundance: few
CDR3nt: TGCAGTGCTAGTTCGGCTAGCGGGAGCCCTCCTGGCGAGCAGTACTTC
CDR3aa: CSASSASGSPPGEQYF

j_gene: TRBJ2-5
d_gene: NA
v_gene: TRBV9
abundance: NA
CDR3nt: TGTGCCAGCAGCGTAGGGGCCCACCAAGAGACCCAGTACTTC
CDR3aa: CASSVGAHQETQYF

j_gene: TRBJ1-1
d_gene: TRBD1
v_gene: TRBV28
abundance: NA
CDR3nt: TGTGCCAGCAGTTTCTTGTACAGGGGGCGCGCGCAGGCTTTCTTT
CDR3aa: CASSFLYRGRAQAFF

j_gene: TRBJ2-5
d_gene: NA
v_gene: TRBV5-1
abundance: NA
CDR3nt: TGCGCCAGCAGCTTGGCCGGGCAGGCCACGGGGGCCCAGTACTTC
CDR3aa: CASSLAGQATGAQYF